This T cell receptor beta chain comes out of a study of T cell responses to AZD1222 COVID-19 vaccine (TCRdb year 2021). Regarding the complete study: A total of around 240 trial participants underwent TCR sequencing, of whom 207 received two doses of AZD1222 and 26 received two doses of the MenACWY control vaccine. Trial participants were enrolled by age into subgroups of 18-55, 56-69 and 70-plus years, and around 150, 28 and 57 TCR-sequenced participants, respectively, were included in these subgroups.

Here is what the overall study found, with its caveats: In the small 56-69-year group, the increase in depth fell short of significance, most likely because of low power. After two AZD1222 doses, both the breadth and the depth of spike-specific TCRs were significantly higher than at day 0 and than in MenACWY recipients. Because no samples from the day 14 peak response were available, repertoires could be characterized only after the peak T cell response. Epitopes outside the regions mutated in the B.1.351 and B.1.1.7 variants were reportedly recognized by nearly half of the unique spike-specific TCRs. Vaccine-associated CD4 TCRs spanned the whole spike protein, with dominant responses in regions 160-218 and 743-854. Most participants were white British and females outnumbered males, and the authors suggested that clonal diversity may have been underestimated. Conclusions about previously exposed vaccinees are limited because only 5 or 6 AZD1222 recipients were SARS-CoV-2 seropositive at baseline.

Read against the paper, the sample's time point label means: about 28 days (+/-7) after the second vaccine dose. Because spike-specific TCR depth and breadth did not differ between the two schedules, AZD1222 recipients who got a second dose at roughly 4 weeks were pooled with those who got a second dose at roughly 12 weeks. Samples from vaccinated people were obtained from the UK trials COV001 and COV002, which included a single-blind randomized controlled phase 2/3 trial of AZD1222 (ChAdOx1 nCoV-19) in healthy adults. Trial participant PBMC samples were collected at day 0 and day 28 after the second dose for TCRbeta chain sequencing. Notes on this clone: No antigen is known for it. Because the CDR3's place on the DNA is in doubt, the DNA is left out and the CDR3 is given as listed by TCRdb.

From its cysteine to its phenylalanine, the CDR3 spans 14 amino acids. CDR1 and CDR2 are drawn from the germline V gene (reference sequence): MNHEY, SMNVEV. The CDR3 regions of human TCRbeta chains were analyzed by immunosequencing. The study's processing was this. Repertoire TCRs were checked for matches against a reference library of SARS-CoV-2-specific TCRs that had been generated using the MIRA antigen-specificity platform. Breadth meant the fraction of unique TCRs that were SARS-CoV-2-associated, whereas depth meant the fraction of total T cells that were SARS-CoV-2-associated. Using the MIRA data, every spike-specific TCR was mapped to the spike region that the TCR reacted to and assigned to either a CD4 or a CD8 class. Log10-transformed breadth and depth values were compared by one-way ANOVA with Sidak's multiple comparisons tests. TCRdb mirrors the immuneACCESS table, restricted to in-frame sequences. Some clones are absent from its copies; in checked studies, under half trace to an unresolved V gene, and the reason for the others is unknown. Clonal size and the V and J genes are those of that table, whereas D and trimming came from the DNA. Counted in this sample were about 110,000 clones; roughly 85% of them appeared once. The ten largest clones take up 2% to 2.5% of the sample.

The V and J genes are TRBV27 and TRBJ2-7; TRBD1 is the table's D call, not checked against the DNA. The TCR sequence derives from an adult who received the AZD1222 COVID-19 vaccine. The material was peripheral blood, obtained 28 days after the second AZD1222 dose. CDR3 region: CASSSSTSSYEQYF.